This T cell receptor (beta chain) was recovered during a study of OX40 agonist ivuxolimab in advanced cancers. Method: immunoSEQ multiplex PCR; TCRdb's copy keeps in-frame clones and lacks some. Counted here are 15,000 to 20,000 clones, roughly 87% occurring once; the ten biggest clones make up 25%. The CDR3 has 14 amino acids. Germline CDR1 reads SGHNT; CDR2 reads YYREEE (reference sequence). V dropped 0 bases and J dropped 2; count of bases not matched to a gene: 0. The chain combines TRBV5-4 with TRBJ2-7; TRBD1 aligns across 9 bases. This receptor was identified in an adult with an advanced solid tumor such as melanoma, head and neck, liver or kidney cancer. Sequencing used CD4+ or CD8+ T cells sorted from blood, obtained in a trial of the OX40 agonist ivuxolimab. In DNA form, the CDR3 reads TGTGCCAGCAGCTTGGACAGGGGGCCCTACGAGCAGTACTTC. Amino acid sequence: CASSLDRGPYEQYF. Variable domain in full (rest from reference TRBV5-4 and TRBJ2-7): ETGVTQSPTHLIKTRGQQVTLRCSSQSGHNTVSWYQQALGQGPQFIFQYYREEENGRGNFPPRFSGLQFPNYSSELNVNALELDDSALYLCASSLDRGPYEQYFGPGTRLTVT.